This T cell receptor (beta chain) appears in the sequencing data of a study of T cells in localized non-small cell lung cancer. Sequencing used immunoSEQ multiplex PCR; TCRdb keeps in-frame clones, though not all of them. The table lists 25,000 to 30,000 clones, around 81% of them singletons. CDR3 length equals 11 residues. Trimming cost V 5 bases and J 4 bases, with 6 bases left between them. Germline V gene data show CDR1 as SNHLY and CDR2 as FYNNEI. This chain joins TRBV2 and TRBJ2-7, with D uncertain. This receptor was identified in a man aged 40-75 years with stage III lung adenocarcinoma. This sample comprised peripheral blood mononuclear cells, obtained before any cancer treatment. The CDR3 spells CASSPHYEQYV. The CDR3 DNA sequence: TGTGCCAGCAGTCCTCATTACGAGCAGTACGTC.